This is a list of T cell receptor beta chains from one sample in a study of T cell responses to AZD1222 COVID-19 vaccine. Clones were read by immunoSEQ multiplex PCR, and TCRdb kept only the in-frame ones, dropping some. In the table there are more than 70,000 clones, over 70% of which are singletons. The sample in question was peripheral blood, obtained on day 0 of AZD1222 vaccination. These receptors were taken from an adult in good health. Each CDR3 is given with its conserved first and last residue. A D gene is named only where the DNA matches it firmly. Size values are once, few and many counts, or a class for expanded clones, and some rows have none.

>TRBD1|TRBJ1-4|TRBV27|NA|14
CASSRQGGNEKLFF
TGTGCCAGCAGCCGACAGGGGGGGAATGAGAAACTGTTTTTT
>NA|TRBJ2-5|TRBV2|NA|15
CASSFGTYKQETQYF
TGTGCCAGCAGTTTCGGGACATACAAACAAGAGACCCAGTACTTC
>NA|TRBJ2-4|TRBV27|NA|14
CASSGAREGNIQYF
TGTGCCAGCTCCGGGGCGCGGGAAGGGAACATTCAGTACTTC
>NA|TRBJ1-6|TRBV5-5|medium-sized|15
CASSLEGQYNSPLHF
TGTGCCAGCAGCTTGGAGGGACAATATAATTCACCCCTCCACTTT
>NA|TRBJ2-5|TRBV18|NA|15
CASSPVTGKQETQYF
TGTGCCAGCTCACCCGTGACGGGAAAACAAGAGACCCAGTACTTC
>NA|TRBJ2-7|TRBV7-2|NA|12
CASSPHAGEQYF
TGTGCCAGCAGCCCCCACGCGGGGGAGCAGTACTTC
>TRBD1|TRBJ1-1|TRBV6-5|NA|14
CASSPTDRGLEAFF
TGTGCCAGCAGCCCAACGGACAGGGGCCTTGAAGCTTTCTTT
>NA|TRBJ1-2|TRBV19|NA|14
CASSDPGLRNGYTF
TGTGCCAGTAGTGATCCGGGACTCAGGAATGGCTACACCTTC
>NA|TRBJ2-7|TRBV24-1|NA|12
CATGSVIGEQYF
TGTGCCACCGGGTCGGTCATCGGGGAGCAGTACTTC
>NA|TRBJ1-1|TRBV29-1|NA|13
CSVERGMNTEAFF
TGCAGCGTTGAACGGGGAATGAACACTGAAGCTTTCTTT
>TRBD1|TRBJ1-5|TRBV19|NA|13
CASSTGRIQPQHF
TGTGCCAGCTCGACAGGGCGTATACAGCCCCAGCATTTT
>TRBD1|TRBJ1-2|TRBV19|NA|15
CASSIGDRGNYGYTF
TGTGCCAGTAGTATCGGAGACAGGGGTAACTATGGCTACACCTTC
>NA|TRBJ1-5|TRBV3-1/TRBV3-2|NA|12
CASSQQNQPQHF
TGTGCCAGCAGCCAACAGAATCAGCCCCAGCATTTT
>TRBD1|TRBJ1-2|TRBV7-9|NA|14
CASSFRDRGPGYTF
TGTGCCAGCAGCTTCCGGGACAGGGGGCCTGGCTACACCTTC
>TRBD1|TRBJ1-2|TRBV27|NA|16
CASRQGQGLTNYGYTF
TGTGCCAGCAGACAGGGACAGGGACTAACTAACTATGGCTACACCTTC
>TRBD2|TRBJ2-1|TRBV19|NA|15
CASRRGDTLYNEQFF
TGTGCCAGTAGGCGGGGGGACACCCTCTACAATGAGCAGTTCTTC
>TRBD1|TRBJ2-1|TRBV6-5|NA|14
CASSPTGSYNEQFF
TGTGCCAGCAGCCCGACAGGGTCCTACAATGAGCAGTTCTTC
>NA|TRBJ2-2|TRBV9|NA|16
CASSPYGAHNTGELFF
TGTGCCAGCAGCCCCTACGGGGCCCACAACACCGGGGAGCTGTTTTTT
>NA|TRBJ2-7|TRBV27|NA|13
CASSFRAEYEQYF
TGTGCCAGCAGTTTTCGGGCCGAGTACGAGCAGTACTTC
>TRBD1|TRBJ1-6|TRBV14|NA|16
CASSHLGQGYNSPLHF
TGTGCCAGCAGCCACCTAGGACAGGGATATAATTCACCCCTCCACTTT
>TRBD1|TRBJ2-7|TRBV7-6|once|15
CASSPTGGNSYEQYF
TGTGCCAGCAGCCCGACAGGGGGAAACTCCTACGAGCAGTACTTC
>TRBD2|TRBJ2-3|TRBV2|NA|13
CASRAGEADTQYF
TGTGCCAGCCGAGCGGGAGAGGCAGATACGCAGTATTTT
>NA|TRBJ1-2|TRBV28|NA|14
CASCTPGRLEGYTF
TGTGCCAGCTGTACTCCGGGTAGACTAGAGGGCTACACCTTC
>TRBD1|TRBJ2-1|TRBV28|NA|12
CASRTGTGKQFF
TGTGCCAGCAGAACCGGGACAGGGAAGCAGTTCTTC
>TRBD1|TRBJ1-5|TRBV27|once|15
CASSSGGQYDQPQHF
TGTGCCAGCAGTAGCGGGGGACAGTACGATCAGCCCCAGCATTTT
>TRBD1|TRBJ1-4|TRBV28|NA|14
CASSWTGGTEKLFF
TGTGCCAGCAGCTGGACAGGGGGCACGGAAAAACTGTTTTTT
>NA|TRBJ2-1|TRBV7-6|NA|13
CASSLAIEGEQFF
TGTGCCAGCAGCTTAGCTATAGAGGGTGAGCAGTTCTTC
>NA|TRBJ2-5|TRBV6-5|NA|15
CASSPTRQYQETQYF
TGTGCCAGCAGCCCGACACGCCAATACCAAGAGACCCAGTACTTC
>TRBD1|TRBJ1-1|TRBV2|NA|14
CASSADRLDTEAFF
TGTGCCAGCAGCGCGGACAGGTTAGACACTGAAGCTTTCTTT
>TRBD2|TRBJ2-1|TRBV28|NA|15
CASRGTSGRVNEQFF
TGTGCCAGCAGAGGGACTAGCGGGAGAGTCAATGAGCAGTTCTTC
>NA|TRBJ1-2|TRBV19|few|12
CASTLGRYGYTF
TGTGCCAGTACCCTGGGACGGTATGGCTACACCTTC
>NA|TRBJ2-5|TRBV18|NA|13
CASSPSQQETQYF
TGTGCCAGCTCACCGAGTCAACAAGAGACCCAGTACTTC
>NA|TRBJ1-1|TRBV11-2|once|14
CASSFGQLNTEAFF
TGTGCCAGCAGCTTCGGGCAGCTGAACACTGAAGCTTTCTTT